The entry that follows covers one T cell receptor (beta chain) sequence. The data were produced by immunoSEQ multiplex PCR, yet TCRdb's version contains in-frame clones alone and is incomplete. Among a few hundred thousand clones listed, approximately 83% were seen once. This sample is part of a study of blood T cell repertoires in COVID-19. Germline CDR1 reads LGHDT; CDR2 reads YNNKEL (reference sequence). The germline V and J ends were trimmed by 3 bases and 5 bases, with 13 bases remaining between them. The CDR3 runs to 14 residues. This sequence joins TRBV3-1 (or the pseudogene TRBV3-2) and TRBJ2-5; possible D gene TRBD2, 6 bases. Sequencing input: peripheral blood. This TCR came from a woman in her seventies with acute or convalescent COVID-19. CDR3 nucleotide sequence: TGTGCCAGCAGCCAGGGGGGAGGATACGAGACCCAGTACTTC. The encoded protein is CASSQGGGYETQYF.